These T cell receptor beta chains were read from a single sample in a study of T cells in Graves' hyperthyroidism and ophthalmopathy. TCRdb itself ran the multiplex PCR reads through MiXCR, one entry per CDR3 protein. Counted here are about 420,000 distinct CDR3 sequences, 15% to 19% occurring once; the ten biggest clones make up approximately 8%. Sequences were obtained from blood. The source of these receptors is a woman aged 18-35 years with Graves' hyperthyroidism. CDR3s include the opening cysteine and the closing phenylalanine or tryptophan. Each record gives: clone size, V gene, D gene, J gene, CDR3 length, CDR3 protein, CDR3 DNA. The D gene is left open where the match is weak. The listing skips clone size in some rows; elsewhere it reads once, few, many or a size class.

few,TRBV5-1,NA,TRBJ1-1,13,CASSFSEDTEAFF,TGCGCCAGCAGCTTTAGTGAGGACACTGAAGCTTTCTTT
few,TRBV27,NA,TRBJ2-7,13,CASSLGRTYGQYF,TGTGCCAGCAGTTTAGGGAGGACCTACGGGCAGTACTTC
NA,TRBV7-9,TRBD2,TRBJ2-3,16,CASSLWLAGPTDTQYF,TGTGCCAGCAGCTTATGGCTAGCGGGGCCCACAGATACGCAGTATTTT
many,TRBV11-3,TRBD2,TRBJ2-1,14,CASTGLAGEGEQFF,TGTGCCAGCACCGGACTAGCGGGAGAAGGGGAGCAGTTCTTC
many,TRBV20-1,TRBD1,TRBJ2-5,12,CSGDREGETQYF,TGCAGTGGGGACAGGGAAGGAGAGACCCAGTACTTC
few,TRBV5-1,NA,TRBJ2-1,11,CASSTYREQFF,TGCGCCAGCAGCACCTACAGGGAGCAGTTCTTC
many,TRBV28,NA,TRBJ1-3,14,CASSPGRSGNTIYF,TGTGCCAGCAGCCCGGGCCGCTCTGGAAACACCATATATTTT
many,TRBV7-9,NA,TRBJ2-7,15,CASSSSRGSRYEQYF,TGTGCCAGCAGCTCTAGTAGGGGGAGCCGATACGAGCAGTACTTC
many,TRBV20-1,NA,TRBJ1-4,15,CSAWPHSSPNEKLFF,TGCAGTGCTTGGCCTCACAGCTCGCCTAATGAAAAACTGTTTTTT
many,TRBV6-1,NA,TRBJ2-1,13,CASTDGGHNEQFF,TGTGCCAGCACCGACGGAGGGCACAATGAGCAGTTCTTC
many,TRBV7-3,NA,TRBJ2-7,15,CASSPQGVAGYEQYF,TGTGCCAGCAGCCCCCAGGGGGTAGCGGGCTACGAGCAGTACTTC
many,TRBV2,NA,TRBJ2-7,13,CASSVTASYEQYF,TGTGCCAGCAGTGTTACAGCCTCCTACGAGCAGTACTTC
many,TRBV20-1,TRBD2,TRBJ2-3,15,CSAGDSGSVADTQYF,TGCAGTGCTGGAGATAGCGGGAGTGTGGCAGATACGCAGTATTTT
NA,TRBV11-1,NA,TRBJ2-3,15,CASSLEGRSTDTQYF,TGTGCCAGCAGCTTGGAGGGGCGCTCAACAGATACGCAGTATTTT
many,TRBV30,NA,TRBJ2-3,14,CAKSGPISTDTQYF,TGTGCCAAATCTGGACCCATTAGCACAGATACGCAGTATTTT
many,TRBV9,NA,TRBJ1-2,13,CASSVAPGRRYTF,TGTGCCAGCAGCGTAGCTCCGGGAAGGCGCTACACCTTC
many,TRBV18,NA,TRBJ1-2,15,CASSPLYGGNYGYTF,TGTGCCAGCTCACCACTGTATGGGGGTAACTATGGCTACACCTTC
many,TRBV7-2,TRBD1,TRBJ1-4,14,CASSSTGLGEKLFF,TGTGCCAGCAGCTCGACAGGGCTAGGGGAAAAACTGTTTTTT
NA,TRBV27,TRBD2,TRBJ2-3,14,CATSGLAEPNTQYF,TGTGCCACCTCGGGACTAGCGGAACCAAATACGCAGTATTTT
many,TRBV10-3,TRBD1,TRBJ2-7,13,CAISDSTGGEQYF,TGTGCCATCAGTGATTCCACAGGGGGCGAGCAGTACTTC
many,TRBV10-3,TRBD2,TRBJ2-2,15,CAIRRTGGDTGELFF,TGTGCCATCAGGAGAACCGGGGGGGACACCGGGGAGCTGTTTTTT
many,TRBV6-1,TRBD2,TRBJ2-3,16,CASSEVRGGSTDTQYF,TGTGCCAGCAGTGAAGTACGGGGGGGGAGCACAGATACGCAGTATTTT
NA,TRBV7-9,TRBD1,TRBJ1-1,16,CASSLETGGARTEAFF,TGTGCCAGCAGCTTAGAGACAGGGGGCGCTCGGACTGAAGCTTTCTTT
many,TRBV28,TRBD1,TRBJ1-2,17,CASSFQGRGPSAYGYTF,TGTGCCAGCAGTTTTCAGGGCAGGGGGCCTTCAGCCTATGGCTACACCTTC
NA,TRBV5-4,TRBD2,TRBJ2-5,14,CASSLATSAETQYF,TGTGCCAGCAGCTTGGCGACTAGCGCGGAGACCCAGTACTTC
many,TRBV7-8,NA,TRBJ2-7,16,CASSLSTRLHSYEQYF,TGTGCCAGCAGCCTCTCGACACGCCTTCACTCCTACGAGCAGTACTTC
NA,TRBV5-6,NA,TRBJ1-5,15,CASSFGFYSNQPQHF,TGTGCCAGCAGCTTCGGCTTTTATAGCAATCAGCCCCAGCATTTT
NA,TRBV29-1,NA,TRBJ1-5,12,CSVKQGNQPQHF,TGCAGCGTTAAACAGGGCAATCAGCCCCAGCATTTT
many,TRBV27,NA,TRBJ2-3,15,CASSFGYPSTDTQYF,TGTGCCAGCAGTTTCGGCTACCCAAGCACAGATACGCAGTATTTT
many,TRBV9,NA,TRBJ1-6,16,CASSLRDTSYNSPLHF,TGTGCCAGCAGCCTGCGGGACACTTCATATAATTCACCCCTCCACTTT
many,TRBV20-1,NA,TRBJ2-5,13,CSAPDPSLETQYF,TGCAGTGCTCCGGACCCGTCATTGGAGACCCAGTACTTC
few,TRBV15,NA,TRBJ1-2,14,CANSFDGANYGYTF,TGTGCCAACAGCTTCGATGGGGCCAACTATGGCTACACCTTC
many,TRBV18,TRBD1,TRBJ1-5,13,CASSRQGDQPQHF,TGTGCCAGCAGTAGACAGGGTGATCAGCCCCAGCATTTT
few,TRBV4-1,NA,TRBJ2-2,16,CASTRWVQVFPGELFF,TGCGCCAGTACGCGTTGGGTTCAAGTTTTTCCCGGGGAGCTGTTTTTT
many,TRBV20-1,NA,TRBJ2-7,12,CSAQPGGGEQYF,TGCAGTGCTCAGCCCGGAGGGGGCGAGCAGTACTTC
NA,TRBV3-1,TRBD2,TRBJ2-2,16,CASSQESGGNTGELFF,TGTGCCAGCAGCCAAGAAAGCGGGGGAAACACCGGGGAGCTGTTTTTT
many,TRBV20-1,TRBD1,TRBJ2-7,14,CSASGTGNSYEQYF,TGCAGTGCTTCCGGGACAGGGAACTCCTACGAGCAGTACTTC
many,TRBV20-1,TRBD2,TRBJ2-3,16,CSATKREGLHTDTQYF,TGCAGTGCTACCAAGCGGGAGGGCCTTCACACAGATACGCAGTATTTT